This T cell receptor (beta chain) was sequenced in a study of patients and donors after allogeneic stem cell transplantation. Via MiXCR, TCRdb re-called the RT-PCR reads, giving one row per CDR3 protein. The sample has 25,000 to 30,000 distinct CDR3 sequences, 7% to 8.5% seen once. This clonotype was seen ten or more times. Germline V gene data show CDR1 as DFQATT and CDR2 as SNEGSKA (reference sequence). CDR3 size: 12 residues. Deletions cut 3 bases from V and 7 bases from J, with 12 bases between. The sample taken for sequencing was blood, either unsorted or a sorted T cell fraction (not recorded which). The gene calls are TRBV20-1 and TRBJ2-5, with D perhaps TRBD1 or TRBD2 (5 bases each). The sequence was collected from a human donor who was either an allogeneic HSCT recipient or a stem cell or donor lymphocyte infusion donor (not recorded which). It is not recorded whose cells these are; they may come from a transplant donor. The CDR3 is CSARGDPVTQYF. The CDR3 DNA is TGCAGTGCTAGGGGGGACCCTGTGACCCAGTACTTC.